These T cell receptor beta chains were read from a single sample in a study of spatial heterogeneity in lung cancer. Each CDR3 protein is one row after TCRdb ran MiXCR on the 5' RACE reads. The sample holds tens of thousands of distinct CDR3 sequences, roughly an eighth seen once. The source material was PBMCs, sampled at surgery. These receptors were collected from a male donor with early-stage non-small cell lung cancer. Each CDR3 is given with its conserved first and last residue. A D gene is named only where the DNA matches it firmly. Size is stated for part of the rows, as once, few or many counts, or as a class when the clone is expanded.

j_call,v_call,d_call,clone_size,cdr3_nt,cdr3_aa
TRBJ2-5,TRBV29-1,.,few,TGCAGCGTTGAAGAAGCGCGGTTACAAGAGACCCAGTACTTC,CSVEEARLQETQYF
TRBJ2-7,TRBV7-2,.,few,TGTGCCAGCAGCATTTCAGGATACTCCTACGAGCAGTACTTC,CASSISGYSYEQYF
TRBJ1-2,TRBV5-4,TRBD1,.,TGTGCCAGCATCTTGGCCGGGACAGCAAACTATGGCTACACCTTC,CASILAGTANYGYTF
TRBJ1-6,TRBV10-3,.,many,TGTGCCATCAGTGCCGGGACTGGGGGATCACCCCTCCACTTT,CAISAGTGGSPLHF
TRBJ2-6,TRBV6-1,.,few,TGTGCCACCAGTCCTTATACAGGGACTCTCTCTGGGGCCAACGTCCTGACTTTC,CATSPYTGTLSGANVLTF
TRBJ2-7,TRBV28,.,.,TGTGCCAGCACCCCTCGGAGCCTTCGAGACTACGAGCAGTACTTC,CASTPRSLRDYEQYF
TRBJ2-2,TRBV2,TRBD1,.,TGTGCCCTTCGTTTAGGGACAGGGTCCCACCCGGACACCGGGGAGCTGTTTTTT,CALRLGTGSHPDTGELFF
TRBJ1-5,TRBV20-1,.,few,TGCAGTGCGGCGGCGCCTTATAGCAATCAGCCCCAGCATTTT,CSAAAPYSNQPQHF
TRBJ1-6,TRBV27,.,.,TGTGCCCTTTCGAGGGGATACTTAAATTCACCCCTCCACTTT,CALSRGYLNSPLHF
TRBJ2-1,TRBV5-1,.,many,TGCGCCAGCAGCTTAGGGACCACGAGCTCCTACAATGAGCAGTTCTTC,CASSLGTTSSYNEQFF
TRBJ2-3,TRBV7-6,.,many,TGTGCCAGCAGCTCGGAGGTGGCGGCCCGCACAGATACGCAGTATTTT,CASSSEVAARTDTQYF
TRBJ1-2,TRBV12-3/TRBV12-4,.,.,TGTGCCAGCAGTAGGATGGACTATGGCTACACCTTC,CASSRMDYGYTF
TRBJ1-2,TRBV12-3/TRBV12-4,.,few,TGTGCCAGCAGTTTGGCGGTCAGATATGGCTACACCTTC,CASSLAVRYGYTF
TRBJ2-2,TRBV6-5,.,.,TGTGCCAGCAGTCGGCCGGGCGGGGAGCTGTTTTTT,CASSRPGGELFF
TRBJ2-5,TRBV7-2,.,.,TGTGCCAGCAGCTTAGCGGAAGAGACCCAGTACTTC,CASSLAEETQYF
TRBJ2-2,TRBV11-3,.,.,TGTGCCAGCAGCCCCAGACTGAACACCGGGGAGCTGTTTTTT,CASSPRLNTGELFF
TRBJ2-3,TRBV10-3,.,.,TGTGCCATCAGTGTCTTCGTCGGGGACACAGATACGCAGTATTTT,CAISVFVGDTDTQYF
TRBJ1-2,TRBV10-3,TRBD1,few,TGTGCCGGTGGGACAGGGACCTCCGACGGCTACACCTTC,CAGGTGTSDGYTF
TRBJ2-2,TRBV7-9,.,.,TGTGCCAGCAGCTTATTTAGCGGCGCCGGGGAGCTGTTTTTT,CASSLFSGAGELFF
TRBJ2-7,TRBV9,TRBD2,many,TGTGCCAGCAGCCGCGGGACTAGCGGGGGTCCTTTTCTCGAGCAGTACTTC,CASSRGTSGGPFLEQYF
TRBJ1-2,TRBV28,TRBD1,few,TGTGCCAGCAGGGGAGACAGGGGATATGCCTATGGCTACACCTTC,CASRGDRGYAYGYTF
TRBJ1-3,TRBV6-1,.,few,TGTGCCAGCAGTGAAAGGGTTCCTGGAAACACCATATATTTT,CASSERVPGNTIYF
TRBJ1-1,TRBV7-2,.,.,TGTGCCAGCAGCCCTGGGGGAGGGGTGGCCACTGAAGCTTTCTTT,CASSPGGGVATEAFF
TRBJ2-1,TRBV21-1,.,many,TGTGCCAGCAGCGTACAAGCCGGCTCCTACAATGAGCAGTTCTTC,CASSVQAGSYNEQFF
TRBJ2-7,TRBV20-1,.,many,TGCAGTGCAGCCTCCGGGAGCTACGAGCAGTACTTC,CSAASGSYEQYF
TRBJ2-7,TRBV7-3,TRBD1,few,TGTGCCAGCAGCTCCCGACAGGGGGCCTACGAGCAGTACTTC,CASSSRQGAYEQYF
TRBJ2-1,TRBV3-1,TRBD2,many,TGTGCCAGCAGCCAAGAGCCCCGGGGACTAGCGGCCTCCTACAATGAGCAGTTCTTC,CASSQEPRGLAASYNEQFF
TRBJ2-3,TRBV20-1,TRBD1,many,TGCAGTGCTACCGACAGGGCAGTCACAGATACGCAGTATTTT,CSATDRAVTDTQYF
TRBJ2-3,TRBV5-1,.,once,TGCGCCAGCAGCTTCGGGGGAGTCACAGATACGCAGTATTTT,CASSFGGVTDTQYF
TRBJ2-2,TRBV28,.,many,TGTGCCAGCAGAGCCGGGACTTATTCGAACACCGGGGAGCTGTTTTTT,CASRAGTYSNTGELFF
TRBJ2-1,TRBV29-1,.,many,TGCAGCGCAGACTCAGGGGAAATCCAGTTCTTC,CSADSGEIQFF
TRBJ1-5,TRBV12-3/TRBV12-4,TRBD1,few,TGTGCCAGCAGCCTTACAGGGGATGGTCAGCCCCAGCATTTT,CASSLTGDGQPQHF
TRBJ2-7,TRBV27,TRBD1,many,TGTGCCAGCAGTTTCGGACAGGCTATCTACGAGCAGTACTTC,CASSFGQAIYEQYF
TRBJ2-7,TRBV5-1,.,.,TGCGCCAGCAGCTTATCGCCGAGCTCCTACGAGCAGTACTTC,CASSLSPSSYEQYF
TRBJ1-5,TRBV19,TRBD1,.,TGTGCCGGATCCGGGACAGGGGCGGGACAGCCCCAGCATTTT,CAGSGTGAGQPQHF
TRBJ2-7,TRBV7-9,.,many,TGTGCCAGCAGTCCGGGACGGTCCTACGAGCAGTACTTC,CASSPGRSYEQYF
TRBJ2-7,TRBV6-5,TRBD2,.,TGTGCCAGCAGTTATCATTGGGACAGGGCGGGACTAGCGGGATACGAGCAGTACTTC,CASSYHWDRAGLAGYEQYF
TRBJ2-3,TRBV7-3,.,many,TGTGCCAGCAGCCCTTATGGTGACGGGAGTGATACGCAGTATTTT,CASSPYGDGSDTQYF
TRBJ1-1,TRBV7-9,.,.,TGTGCCAGCAGCCTCGCTGCGGATGGGGGCACTGAAGCTTTCTTT,CASSLAADGGTEAFF
TRBJ2-2,TRBV7-8,TRBD2,few,TGTGCCAGCAGCTTTTCCGGGAGGGCCACCGGGGAGCTGTTTTTT,CASSFSGRATGELFF
TRBJ2-7,TRBV3-1,TRBD1,.,TGTGCCAGCAGCCAGGACAGGGGGCTCCACGAGCAGTACTTC,CASSQDRGLHEQYF
TRBJ2-5,TRBV5-1,.,many,TGCGCCAGCAGCTTGGCCGGGAGCACCCAAGAGACCCAGTACTTC,CASSLAGSTQETQYF
TRBJ2-1,TRBV28,.,many,TGTGCCAGCAGTCCGGCGACGACATCTTACAATGAGCAGTTCTTC,CASSPATTSYNEQFF
TRBJ2-3,TRBV9,TRBD2,many,TGTGCCAGCAGCGTAGGGACTAGCTTTCCAGATACGCAGTATTTT,CASSVGTSFPDTQYF
TRBJ1-2,TRBV29-1,.,.,TGCAGCGCGGCTGAGGTTGGAGATGGCTACACCTTC,CSAAEVGDGYTF
TRBJ1-6,TRBV5-4,TRBD1,.,TGTGCCAGCAGCCGAGAGGGACGGGACAGGGGTAATTCACCCCTCCACTTT,CASSREGRDRGNSPLHF
TRBJ1-1,TRBV29-1,.,many,TGCAGTTGCAGGGAAGAATTGAACACTGAAGCTTTCTTT,CSCREELNTEAFF
TRBJ2-3,TRBV15,.,.,TGTGCCACCAGCAGAGAACAGGGTTTTGCAGATACGCAGTATTTT,CATSREQGFADTQYF
TRBJ1-5,TRBV6-5,.,many,TGTGCCAGCAGTCCACAGGGTTATCAGCCCCAGCATTTT,CASSPQGYQPQHF